This passage covers 4 T cell receptor beta chains from one sample sequenced in a study of Graves' ophthalmopathy and Graves' hyperthyroidism (dated by TCRdb to 2017 to 2018). Data came from an Illumina HiSeq 2000. For repertoire sequencing, TCR beta CDR3 regions were amplified from RNA transcripts. The first round was an RT-PCR using HTBI primers with the Qiagen OneStep RT-PCR kit, and this first round was followed by a second-round multiplex PCR, then size selection and purification. The raw public data were reprocessed by TCRdb itself: fastp quality trimming at Q25, MiXCR clonotype calling, in-frame beta chains only. All rows with the same CDR3 protein become a single entry with the most common DNA and genes. The sample table holds more than 1,000,000 distinct CDR3 sequences, of which 35% to 40% were seen once. The ten most abundant clones make up approximately 12% of the sample. The specimen sequenced was peripheral blood or thyroid tissue (not recorded which). These receptors all stem from an adult man with Graves' hyperthyroidism.

This clonotype occurred many times. The rearrangement links TRBV7-8 to TRBJ2-2; D not resolved. The CDR3 has 14 residues. Germline assignment: CDR1 SGHVS and CDR2 FQNEAQ. Between the trimmed V and J ends, which lost 6 bases and 4 bases, there was a span of 12 bases. The CDR3 bases are TGTGCCAGCAGTTCCGGCGACGGCACCGGGGAGCTGTTTTTT. Protein product: CASSSGDGTGELFF.

This clonotype was detected many times. The chain uses TRBV7-8 and TRBJ1-6, with D uncertain. Germline assignment: CDR1 SGHVS and CDR2 FQNEAQ. This CDR3 comprises 14 residues. Trimming shortened V by 1 base and J by 3 bases, and 4 bases separated the two germline ends. The CDR3: CASSLGGYNSPLHF. CDR3 coding DNA: TGTGCCAGCAGCTTAGGGGGCTATAATTCACCCCTCCACTTT.

This clonotype has a handful of counts. DNA of the CDR3: TGCGCCAGCAGCCAAGACGGCGTAAGCTCCTACGAGCAGTACTTC. It translates to CASSQDGVSSYEQYF. This rearrangement joins TRBV4-3 to TRBJ2-7; D not resolved. Trimming left V 0 bases short and J 0 bases short, with 9 bases between. This CDR3 has 15 amino acids. Germline V gene sequence: CDR1 LGHNA, CDR2 YSLEER.

This clonotype was seen at least ten times. V and J are TRBV29-1 and TRBJ1-2; the match to TRBD1 covers 7 bases. The CDR3 is made up of 13 amino acids. Germline CDR1 SQVTM, CDR2 ANQGSEA. After removal of 7 bases from V and 4 bases from J, the junction contained 9 bases not matched to a gene. The CDR3, as DNA: TGCAGCGCCCAGATACCAGGGGGCTATGGCTACACCTTC. This sequence encodes CSAQIPGGYGYTF.